The 19 T cell receptor beta chains below were found in one sample sequenced in a study of cytomegalovirus exposure and HLA in healthy donors. Some clones are missing from TCRdb's copy, which holds only in-frame ones; the method was immunoSEQ multiplex PCR. The sample records a few hundred thousand clones, 80% to 90% being singletons. The sequenced material came from PBMCs. The receptor set was obtained from a woman aged 18-35 years in good health and CMV-seronegative.

The chain couples TRBV21-1 to TRBJ2-7; no check of the table's D call, TRBD1, against the DNA was made. TRBV21-1 is marked as a pseudogene. There are 14 residues in the CDR3. The CDR3 loop is CASSNHRGQYEQYF. The DNA of the CDR3 is TGTGCCAGCAGCAACCACAGGGGGCAATACGAGCAGTACTTC.

This clone has a handful of counts. The chain uses TRBV7-9 and TRBJ2-7, with TRBD2 as a possible D gene (5 bases). Looked up from germline, CDR1 is SEHNR and CDR2 is FQNEAQ (reference sequence). The CDR3 is 14 residues long. V lost 2 bases and J lost 0, with 8 bases in between. This CDR3 is CASSLWESSYEQYF. CDR3 bases: TGTGCCAGCAGCTTATGGGAGAGCTCCTACGAGCAGTACTTC.

The genes are TRBV6-6 and TRBJ2-1, with TRBD2 matching over 8 bases. CDR3 size: 13 residues. V shed 4 bases and J 5 bases; nucleotides not matched to a gene: 1. Germline V lookup: CDR1 MNHNY, CDR2 SVGAGI (reference sequence). The CDR3 sequence is CASSWTSNNEQFF. The DNA for the CDR3 is TGTGCCAGCAGTTGGACTAGCAACAATGAGCAGTTCTTC.

V usage is TRBV4-1 and J usage is TRBJ2-4; 15 nucleotides agree with TRBD2. CDR3 length: 18 amino acids. CDR1 and CDR2 from the germline V gene are MGHRA and YSYEKL. The V segment lost 5 bases and the J segment 0 bases; nucleotides outside the gene matches: 5. The DNA for the CDR3 is TGCGCCAGCAGCTGGGGACTAGCGGGGGGTCGAGCCAAAAACATTCAGTACTTC. Translating it yields CASSWGLAGGRAKNIQYF.

The chain recombines TRBV19 with TRBJ2-7; tentatively, D is TRBD1 (6 bases). Trimming pared 5 bases from V and 0 bases from J, leaving 17 bases between. The CDR3 covers 16 residues. CDR1 and CDR2 from the germline V gene are LNHDA and SQIVND (reference sequence). Here the CDR3 reads CASSSGGQSASYEQYF. Here the CDR3 DNA reads TGTGCCAGTAGTTCCGGAGGACAGTCGGCCTCCTACGAGCAGTACTTC.

The chain links TRBV7-9 to TRBJ1-5; D is perhaps TRBD1 (6 bases). CDR3 length equals 17 residues. V was pared by 1 base and J by 2 bases, with 15 bases between. The germline V gene encodes CDR1 SEHNR and CDR2 FQNEAQ (reference sequence). Here the CDR3 reads CASSLGIKQGRNQPQHF. CDR3 DNA sequence: TGTGCCAGCAGCTTAGGGATCAAACAGGGACGCAATCAGCCCCAGCATTTT.

This clone was detected once. The CDR3 here is CASSLTAFSGNTIYF. The CDR3 nucleotides read TGTGCCAGCAGCTTAACAGCCTTCTCTGGAAACACCATATATTTT. The rearrangement joins TRBV5-8 to TRBJ1-3; D is ambiguous. In germline, CDR1 is SGHTS, CDR2 YDEGEE. With 2 bases removed from V and 0 bases from J, the gap between germline ends came to 9 bases. CDR3 length: 15 residues.

This chain uses TRBV30 with TRBJ2-3; TRBD2 matches at 13 bases. The V segment lost 5 bases and the J segment 0 bases; nucleotides outside the gene matches: 23. The CDR3 totals 22 residues. Germline lookup yields CDR1 GTSNPN and CDR2 SVGIG (reference sequence). The CDR3 sequence: CAWDGTSGIGGTESNSTDTQYF. CDR3 sequence (DNA): TGTGCCTGGGACGGGACTAGCGGGATTGGGGGCACCGAATCAAATAGCACAGATACGCAGTATTTT.

J is TRBJ2-1 and V is TRBV9, with TRBD1 matching over 9 bases. The trim removed 4 bases at V and 3 bases at J, leaving 5 bases unmatched. Per the germline V gene, CDR1 is SGDLS and CDR2 is YYNGEE. The CDR3 has 15 residues. This chain's CDR3 is CASSQQGASYNEQFF. In DNA, the CDR3 is TGTGCCAGCAGCCAACAGGGGGCGAGCTACAATGAGCAGTTCTTC. Full variable domain (rest looked up from reference TRBV9 and TRBJ2-1): DSGVTQTPKHLITATGQRVTLRCSPRSGDLSVYWYQQSLDQGLQFLIQYYNGEERAKGNILERFSAQQFPDLHSELNLSSLELGDSALYFCASSQQGASYNEQFFGPGTRLTVL.

Only a few counts were recorded for this clone. The gene calls are TRBV4-3 and TRBJ2-4; the D gene is possibly TRBD1 (5 bases). V lost 0 bases and J 1 base, leaving 10 bases between the germline ends. The CDR3 is 16 residues long. Per the germline V gene, CDR1 is LGHNA and CDR2 is YSLEER. The chain's CDR3 is CASSQERRAAKNIQYF. The CDR3 region has the DNA TGCGCCAGCAGCCAAGAGCGCAGGGCGGCCAAAAACATTCAGTACTTC.

The chain recombines TRBV2 with TRBJ2-2; D not certain. V was clipped by 7 bases and J by 2 bases, with 5 bases between them. The CDR3 is made up of 12 amino acids. Germline V CDR1 and CDR2: SNHLY, FYNNEI. CDR3 in amino acids: CASTFNTGELFF. CDR3 in DNA: TGTGCCAGCACCTTCAACACCGGGGAGCTGTTTTTT.

This chain uses TRBV27 with TRBJ2-2; D is unresolved. Germline V gene lookup returns CDR1 MNHEY and CDR2 SMNVEV (reference sequence). Trimming took off 4 bases at V and 5 bases at J, with 5 bases between the two ends. The CDR3 is 12 amino acids. CDR3 sequence (DNA): TGTGCCAGCAGTTCCCAGACCGGGGAGCTGTTTTTT. Protein product: CASSSQTGELFF.

V is TRBV6-4 and J is TRBJ1-5; D is uncertain. V dropped 4 bases and J dropped 1 base, with 5 bases sitting between them. The CDR3 totals 13 residues. CDR1 and CDR2 (germline): MRHNA, SNTAGT. The CDR3 is CASSVGSNQPQHF. CDR3 nucleotides: TGTGCCAGCAGTGTCGGGAGCAATCAGCCCCAGCATTTT.

CDR3: CATSRERRSSGANVLTF. In DNA form, the CDR3 reads TGTGCCACCAGCAGAGAGAGGAGGTCCTCTGGGGCCAACGTCCTGACTTTC. The rearrangement joins TRBV15 to TRBJ2-6, with TRBD2 as a possible D gene (5 bases). Germline values: CDR1 LNHNV, CDR2 YYDKDF (reference sequence). The V end lost 0 bases, the J end lost 0 bases, and 9 bases lay between the germline ends. This CDR3 contains 17 residues.

The V call is TRBV28, the J call TRBJ2-3, with 9 bases matching TRBD1. Trimming removed 8 bases from V and 5 bases from J; junction bases left unmatched: 8. The CDR3 loop spans 14 amino acids. Germline CDR1 reads MDHEN; CDR2 reads SYDVKM. The CDR3 is CASGITGGRDTQYF. The CDR3 nucleotides read TGTGCCAGCGGGATAACAGGGGGCCGAGATACGCAGTATTTT.

Points on this clone: Within the sample, other DNA sequences also encode this same CDR3. This sequence joins TRBV30 and TRBJ2-5, with D unresolved. V was pared by 4 bases and J by 4 bases, with 7 bases between. Germline V gives CDR1 GTSNPN, CDR2 SVGIG (reference sequence). The CDR3 is 11 residues long. The CDR3 protein is CAWNPGETQYF. Written as DNA, the CDR3 is TGTGCCTGGAACCCCGGAGAGACCCAGTACTTC.

A few counts support this clone. This rearrangement joins TRBV11-2 to TRBJ2-7; TRBD1 is a possible D gene (6 bases). Looked up from germline, CDR1 is SGHAT and CDR2 is FQNNGV. Trimming removed 5 bases from V and 8 bases from J, with 16 bases in between. The length of the CDR3 is 13 residues. The CDR3 DNA is TGTGCCAGCAGCGCCCAAGTGCAGGGGCAGCAGTACTTC. Translation gives CASSAQVQGQQYF.

The chain recombines TRBV6-5 with TRBJ2-1; 7 bases match TRBD2. CDR3 length: 15 residues. CDR1 and CDR2 (germline): MNHEY, SVGAGI. With 6 bases clipped from V and 8 bases from J, the junction kept 13 bases outside the gene matches. CDR3 sequence (DNA): TGTGCCAGCAGCACCTATAGCGGGTTAATCTATGAGCAGTTCTTC. As protein: CASSTYSGLIYEQFF.

In this sample, this clone turned up a few times. This chain connects TRBV19 to TRBJ1-6, with D maybe TRBD1 (6 bases). The germline gives CDR1 LNHDA, CDR2 SQIVND (reference sequence). There are 15 residues in the CDR3. The V end lost 7 bases, the J end lost 4 bases, and 14 bases lay between the germline ends. The CDR3 sequence: CASTPQTGYNSPLHF. In nucleotides, the CDR3 is TGTGCCAGTACCCCCCAGACAGGTTATAATTCACCCCTCCACTTT. Variable domain in full (rest from reference TRBV19 and TRBJ1-6): DGGITQSPKYLFRKEGQNVTLSCEQNLNHDAMYWYRQDPGQGLRLIYYSQIVNDFQKGDIAEGYSVSREKKESFPLTVTSAQKNPTAFYLCASTPQTGYNSPLHFGNGTRLTVT.